In its sample, the clone carrying this T cell receptor (beta chain) was seen many times. The antigen remains unidentified. This entry belongs to a study of early T cells in non-severe SARS-CoV-2 infection. Study-level background: Whole-blood bulk RNA, unsorted, was sequenced, and chains were unpaired. Study findings and constraints: Private and CD4 specificities were missed by VDJdb matching, which favored anti-spike CD8 responses.

Researchers attached unique molecular identifiers to individual cDNA molecules. TCRdb called the 5' RACE reads again in MiXCR, with one record for every CDR3 protein. The sample carries roughly 63,000 distinct CDR3 sequences, 10% to 15% recorded once. Trimming took off 5 bases at V and 7 bases at J, with 9 bases between the two ends. The germline gives CDR1 SGHVS, CDR2 FNYEAQ. This CDR3 comprises 11 residues. Specimen: whole blood. This chain connects TRBV7-6 to TRBJ2-7, with a tentative D call TRBD2 (6 bases). The origin of this receptor is an adult who was a healthcare worker with PCR-confirmed SARS-CoV-2 infection or an uninfected control (not recorded which). The chain's CDR3 is CASSHRGEQYF. The DNA of the CDR3 is TGTGCCAGCAGCCATCGGGGGGAGCAGTACTTC.